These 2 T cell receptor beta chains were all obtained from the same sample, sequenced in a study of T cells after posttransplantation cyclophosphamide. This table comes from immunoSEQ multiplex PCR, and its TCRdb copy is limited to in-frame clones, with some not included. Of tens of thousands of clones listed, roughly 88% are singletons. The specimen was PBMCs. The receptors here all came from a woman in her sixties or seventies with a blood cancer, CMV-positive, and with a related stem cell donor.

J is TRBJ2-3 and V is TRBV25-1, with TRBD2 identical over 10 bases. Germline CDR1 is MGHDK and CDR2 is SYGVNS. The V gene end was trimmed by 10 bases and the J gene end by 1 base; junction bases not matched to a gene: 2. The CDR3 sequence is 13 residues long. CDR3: CAIGTSGTDTQYF. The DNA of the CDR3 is TGTGCCATCGGGACTAGCGGCACAGATACGCAGTATTTT.

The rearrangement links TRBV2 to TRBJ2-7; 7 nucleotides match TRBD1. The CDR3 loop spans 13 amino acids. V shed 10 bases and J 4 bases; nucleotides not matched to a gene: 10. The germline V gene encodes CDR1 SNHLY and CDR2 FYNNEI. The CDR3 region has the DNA TGTGCCATCCGCGACAGGGTCCTTTACGAGCAGTACTTC. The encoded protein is CAIRDRVLYEQYF.